This is a list of T cell receptor beta chains from one sample in a study of blood T cell repertoires in COVID-19. The method was immunoSEQ multiplex PCR; TCRdb's version includes in-frame clones alone and lacks a portion of them. The sample carries about 140,000 clones, less than 90% recorded once. Material: PBMCs or T cells enriched from blood (not recorded which). The source is a man between 40 and 49 years old with acute COVID-19. Each CDR3 is given with its conserved first and last residue. A D gene is named only where the DNA matches it firmly. Expanded clones are given a class, and other clones once, few, many or no size at all.

cdr3_length	clone_size	d_call	v_call	j_call	cdr3_aa	cdr3_nt
15	-	-	TRBV18	TRBJ1-1	CASSPGGNMNTEAFF	TGTGCCAGCTCACCAGGGGGGAACATGAACACTGAAGCTTTCTTT
13	-	-	TRBV28	TRBJ2-1	CASSSPGLYEQFF	TGTGCCAGCAGTTCTCCGGGACTCTATGAGCAGTTCTTC
14	-	TRBD1	TRBV5-1	TRBJ2-5	CASLRDRGQETQYF	TGCGCCAGCCTCCGGGACAGGGGCCAAGAGACCCAGTACTTC
14	-	TRBD1	TRBV13	TRBJ2-7	CASSGRDRAYEQYF	TGTGCCAGCAGCGGCAGGGACAGGGCCTACGAGCAGTACTTC
15	-	TRBD1	TRBV28	TRBJ1-4	CASTENRGGNEKLFF	TGTGCCAGCACCGAAAACAGGGGAGGTAATGAAAAACTGTTTTTT
16	-	TRBD2	TRBV3-1/TRBV3-2	TRBJ2-3	CASSSNSGGEADTQYF	TGTGCCAGCAGCTCGAACAGCGGGGGGGAGGCAGATACGCAGTATTTT
12	-	-	TRBV7-9	TRBJ2-1	CASSLGTGLQFF	TGTGCCAGCAGCCTAGGGACTGGGTTGCAGTTCTTC
15	-	-	TRBV5-6	TRBJ2-7	CASSARGEGAYEQYF	TGTGCCAGCAGCGCCAGGGGCGAAGGCGCCTACGAGCAGTACTTC
15	-	-	TRBV7-9	TRBJ1-4	CASSPPTGPNEKLFF	TGTGCCAGCAGCCCCCCTACAGGACCTAATGAAAAACTGTTTTTT
13	-	TRBD1	TRBV29-1	TRBJ1-2	CSVGDSEKYGYTF	TGCAGCGTTGGGGACAGCGAGAAATATGGCTACACCTTC
17	-	TRBD1	TRBV28	TRBJ1-2	CASSFGTGGYGNYGYTF	TGTGCCAGCAGTTTCGGGACAGGGGGCTACGGGAACTATGGCTACACCTTC
12	-	-	TRBV18	TRBJ1-1	CASSSEDTEAFF	TGTGCCAGCTCGTCGGAGGACACTGAAGCTTTCTTT
15	once	-	TRBV11-2	TRBJ1-3	CASSLSQGSGNTIYF	TGTGCCAGCAGCCTCTCGCAGGGGTCTGGAAACACCATATATTTT
16	-	TRBD1	TRBV28	TRBJ1-3	CASSSLGQGSGNTIYF	TGTGCCAGCAGCTCCCTGGGACAGGGCTCTGGAAACACCATATATTTT
15	many	TRBD2	TRBV6-4	TRBJ2-1	CASSPGTSGVNEQFF	TGTGCCAGCAGCCCCGGGACTAGCGGGGTAAATGAGCAGTTCTTC
17	-	-	TRBV15	TRBJ2-7	CATSRDSVKRNYYEQYF	TGTGCCACCAGCAGAGATTCCGTGAAGCGGAACTACTACGAGCAGTACTTC
17	-	TRBD1	TRBV7-8	TRBJ2-2	CASSLAGTERVTGELFF	TGTGCCAGCAGCTTAGCCGGGACAGAAAGAGTCACCGGGGAGCTGTTTTTT
13	-	-	TRBV24-1	TRBJ1-2	CATSDYQNYGYTF	TGTGCCACCAGTGATTATCAAAACTATGGCTACACCTTC
13	few	TRBD1	TRBV27	TRBJ1-1	CASSRTGELLAFF	TGTGCCAGCAGCCGCACAGGGGAGCTGTTGGCTTTCTTT
13	-	TRBD1	TRBV19	TRBJ2-4	CASSQTGSDIQYF	TGTGCCAGTAGTCAGACAGGGTCGGACATTCAGTACTTC
15	-	-	TRBV4-2	TRBJ2-3	CASSQVTSSTDTQYF	TGTGCCAGCAGCCAAGTAACTTCTAGCACAGATACGCAGTATTTT
15	-	TRBD1	TRBV9	TRBJ2-5	CASSVGTGGAETQYF	TGTGCCAGCAGCGTAGGGACAGGGGGCGCGGAGACCCAGTACTTC
14	-	TRBD1	TRBV5-6	TRBJ1-3	CATPTGESGNTIYF	TGTGCCACGCCAACAGGGGAAAGTGGAAACACCATATATTTT
17	-	TRBD2	TRBV5-4	TRBJ2-1	CASSSWEGRAAGNEQFF	TGTGCCAGCAGCTCCTGGGAGGGCCGGGCGGCAGGCAATGAGCAGTTCTTC
15	-	-	TRBV6-5	TRBJ1-1	CASSYSSRGDTEAFF	TGTGCCAGCAGTTACTCGAGCAGGGGTGACACTGAAGCTTTCTTT
15	-	TRBD1	TRBV7-2	TRBJ1-6	CASSPTGGGLSPLHF	TGTGCCAGCAGCCCAACAGGGGGCGGGCTTTCACCCCTCCACTTT
19	-	TRBD2	TRBV5-1	TRBJ2-1	CASSLGLAGGISSYNEQFF	TGCGCCAGCAGCCTAGGACTAGCGGGAGGCATTAGCTCCTACAATGAGCAGTTCTTC
14	-	-	TRBV10-1	TRBJ2-1	CASSEPGQSNEQFF	TGCGCCAGCAGTGAGCCCGGACAGAGTAATGAGCAGTTCTTC
14	-	TRBD2	TRBV20-1	TRBJ2-1	CSASWAGGGNEQFF	TGCAGTGCTAGTTGGGCGGGAGGAGGTAATGAGCAGTTCTTC
15	-	-	TRBV7-8	TRBJ1-6	CASSFGTPDNSPLHF	TGTGCCAGCAGCTTTGGGACACCAGATAATTCACCCCTCCACTTT
15	-	TRBD2	TRBV20-1	TRBJ2-1	CSASKTSGSIHEQFF	TGCAGTGCTAGTAAGACTAGCGGGAGTATCCATGAGCAGTTCTTC
13	few	TRBD1	TRBV30	TRBJ1-5	CAWSQQGDQPQHF	TGTGCCTGGAGCCAACAGGGGGATCAGCCCCAGCATTTT
13	-	TRBD1	TRBV7-2	TRBJ1-2	CASSGAGGYGYTF	TGTGCCAGCAGCGGGGCAGGGGGCTATGGCTACACCTTC
16	-	TRBD1	TRBV9	TRBJ2-1	CASSVGPGQSYNEQFF	TGTGCCAGCAGCGTAGGACCGGGACAGAGCTACAATGAGCAGTTCTTC
15	once	TRBD2	TRBV7-9	TRBJ2-1	CASSPRLAGYNEQFF	TGTGCCAGCAGCCCCCGACTAGCGGGATACAATGAGCAGTTCTTC
14	-	-	TRBV2	TRBJ2-1	CASRLGVSYNEQFF	TGTGCCAGCAGGTTAGGGGTCTCCTACAATGAGCAGTTCTTC
14	-	-	TRBV6-5	TRBJ1-4	CASETTVKNEKLFF	TGTGCCAGCGAAACGACAGTCAAAAATGAAAAACTGTTTTTT
13	-	-	TRBV7-2	TRBJ1-2	CASSLSVVYGYTF	TGTGCCAGCAGCTTATCCGTCGTCTATGGCTACACCTTC
13	-	-	TRBV4-1	TRBJ2-1	CASSQGPNNEQFF	TGCGCCAGCAGCCAGGGCCCGAACAATGAGCAGTTCTTC
14	-	-	TRBV19	TRBJ2-7	CASSRGSSEYEQYF	TGTGCCAGTAGTAGAGGCAGCTCCGAGTACGAGCAGTACTTC
12	few	-	TRBV15	TRBJ2-7	CATSRDYYEQYF	TGTGCCACCAGCAGGGACTATTACGAGCAGTACTTC
14	-	-	TRBV25-1	TRBJ1-4	CASSGGGGNEKLFF	TGTGCCAGCAGTGGCGGGGGGGGCAATGAAAAACTGTTTTTT
11	-	-	TRBV27	TRBJ2-7	CANSGFYEQYF	TGTGCCAACTCAGGGTTCTACGAGCAGTACTTC
14	-	-	TRBV7-9	TRBJ1-2	CALTGNSVRHGYTF	TGTGCCTTAACGGGGAACAGCGTCCGCCATGGCTACACCTTC
17	-	TRBD1	TRBV19	TRBJ1-1	CASSIPRTGFGGAEAFF	TGTGCCAGTAGTATACCCAGGACAGGTTTCGGCGGGGCTGAAGCTTTCTTT
14	-	TRBD1	TRBV30	TRBJ1-6	CAWRQGSYNSPLHF	TGTGCCTGGAGACAGGGGTCCTATAATTCACCCCTCCACTTT